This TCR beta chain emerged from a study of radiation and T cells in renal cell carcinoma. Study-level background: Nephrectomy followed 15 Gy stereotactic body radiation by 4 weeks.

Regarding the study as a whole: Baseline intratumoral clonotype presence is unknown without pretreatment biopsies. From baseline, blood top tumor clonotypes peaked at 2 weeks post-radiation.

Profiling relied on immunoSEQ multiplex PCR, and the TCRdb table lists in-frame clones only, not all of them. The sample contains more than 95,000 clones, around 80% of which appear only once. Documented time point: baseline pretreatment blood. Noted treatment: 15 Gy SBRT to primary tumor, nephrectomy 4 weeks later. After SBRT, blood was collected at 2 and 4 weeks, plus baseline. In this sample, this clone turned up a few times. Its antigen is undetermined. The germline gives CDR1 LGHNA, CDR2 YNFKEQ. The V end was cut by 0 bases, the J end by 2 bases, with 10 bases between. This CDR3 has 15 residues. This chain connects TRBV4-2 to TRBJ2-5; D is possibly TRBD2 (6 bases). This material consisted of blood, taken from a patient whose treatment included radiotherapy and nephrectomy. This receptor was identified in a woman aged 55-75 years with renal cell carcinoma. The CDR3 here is CASSQDFAGQETQYF. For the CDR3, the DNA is TGTGCCAGCAGCCAAGATTTTGCGGGACAAGAGACCCAGTACTTC.